This T cell receptor beta chain was recovered during a study of blood T cells in healthy people across ages. The second PCR ran roughly 7 to 12 cycles with a sample-barcoded 5' primer and J-beta primers. One entry per CDR3 protein, called by TCRdb with MiXCR from the 5' RACE reads. The repertoire has roughly 1 million distinct CDR3 sequences, approximately 25% of them found once; the top ten carry around 0.75%. This CDR3 has 14 residues. The V gene lost 11 bases and the J gene lost 4 bases, with 18 bases spanning the gap. Germline CDR1 ENHRY, CDR2 SYGVKD. The same data also went into a second study, on T cells of mothers and their children. That report notes: Sequencing returned over 10 million TCR beta CDR3 reads per mother and about 2.9 million per child. Researchers report slightly higher, though non-significant, overlap in related mother-child pairs than in unrelated pairs.

This TCR was recovered from a girl aged 2 to 10 in good health. Sequenced: blood. The rearrangement joins TRBV10-3 to TRBJ1-5, with D perhaps TRBD1 (6 bases). This chain's CDR3 is CAGGGRLRNQPQHF. CDR3 in DNA: TGTGCCGGGGGGGGCAGGCTACGAAATCAGCCCCAGCATTTT.